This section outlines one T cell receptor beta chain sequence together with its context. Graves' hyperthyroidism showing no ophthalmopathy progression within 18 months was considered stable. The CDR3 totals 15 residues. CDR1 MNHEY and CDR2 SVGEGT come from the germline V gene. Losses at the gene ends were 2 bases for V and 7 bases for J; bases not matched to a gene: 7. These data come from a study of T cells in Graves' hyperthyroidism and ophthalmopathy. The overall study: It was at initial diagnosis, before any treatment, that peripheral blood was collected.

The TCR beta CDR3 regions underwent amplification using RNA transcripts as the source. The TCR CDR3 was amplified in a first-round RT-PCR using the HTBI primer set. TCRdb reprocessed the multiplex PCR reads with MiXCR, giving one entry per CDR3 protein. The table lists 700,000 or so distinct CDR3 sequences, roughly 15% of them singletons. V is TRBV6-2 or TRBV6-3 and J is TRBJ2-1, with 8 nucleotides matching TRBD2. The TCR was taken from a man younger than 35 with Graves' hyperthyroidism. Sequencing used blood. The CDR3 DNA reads TGTGCCAGCAGTTACCCCGGGACTAGTAAGAATGAGCAGTTCTTC. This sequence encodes CASSYPGTSKNEQFF.